One T cell receptor (beta chain) is described in this entry. In the original processing: How many nucleated cells were present was estimated from reference gene primer amplification. Profiling relied on immunoSEQ multiplex PCR, and the TCRdb table lists in-frame clones only, not all of them. The V and J calls and clone size are taken from that table; D and trimming were inferred from the DNA. The table lists about 220,000 clones, around 75% of them singletons. This specimen comes from a study of blood T cell repertoires in COVID-19. Study background: The origin of the acute and convalescent COVID-19 samples was the United States, Italy and Spain. From T cells, B-cell-depleted T cells, or PBMCs came the material, which was cDNA or gDNA.

V gave up 7 bases and J gave up 9 bases; unmatched junction bases: 8. The CDR3 has 14 amino acids. Germline values: CDR1 SNHLY, CDR2 FYNNEI. The J gene is TRBJ1-6, the V gene TRBV2; 8 positions match TRBD1. The sequence derives from a human donor in a cohort sampled during active COVID-19. Sequencing was carried out using peripheral blood. The CDR3 DNA reads TGTGCCAGCACCGGACAGGGTCTGGGTTCACCCCTCCACTTT. Translation gives CASTGQGLGSPLHF.